This T cell receptor beta chain was captured in a study of shared clonotypes between healthy human individuals (dated by TCRdb to 2018 to 2020). A note on the overall study: The cohort comprised two women and three men aged 18 to 49 years. For each donor, three plates each were used for CD4 naive and CD4 memory, two plates were used for CD8 naive, and one plate was used for CD8 memory. Blood TCR repertoires of about five healthy adults were deeply sequenced to estimate repertoire size and the extent of clonotype sharing between individuals. Different laboratories and diverse techniques were used to prepare libraries and sequence TCR repertoires, to increase sequencing depth and limit assay-specific biases. Between about 0.8 and 9.5 billion PBMCs per donor were obtained by leukapheresis.

On this clone itself: Its antigen remains undetermined. No quality values exist for individual bases; no much larger clone is one base distant.

TCR CDR3 regions were amplified from genomic DNA by multiplex PCR using the deep immunoSEQ assay. For each cell subset, the extracted genomic DNA was distributed evenly across all wells of several immunoSEQ 96-well plates, and each plate served as one replicate. For sorted subsets, each replicate PCR was loaded with roughly 190 ng genomic DNA, equivalent to some 27,000 T cell genomes. Purified libraries were measured with a Qubit 3.0 fluorometer, size-checked on a Bioanalyzer 2100, and measured again with the KAPA Library Quantification kit. Each immunoSEQ 96-well plate was sequenced on its own single-read 150-cycle Illumina NextSeq 550 flow cell. The paper's processing steps were these. Because only junctional sequences without quality scores were contained in the immunoSEQ output, filtering matching that applied to full-length reads could not be performed. Sequences were annotated with PyIR, a Python wrapper for IgBLAST v1.9, and V/J genes and CDR3 were assigned using IMGT germline references. Any read was removed if the V/J assignment was weak (E-value above 1e-6), the CDR3 was missing, or the read contained stop codons, out-of-frame junctions, or ambiguous translated residues. A V3J clonotype was defined by an identical inferred V gene, J gene, and CDR3 amino acid sequence. Percentage overlap between repertoires was computed as shared unique clonotypes divided by the size of the smaller repertoire. Three approaches were used to assess repertoire richness: RTK rarefaction, the Chao1 estimator, and Recon v2.1 estimates of unobserved clonotypes. Generation probabilities for all TCRbeta clonotypes obtained by the gDNA method from a few donors were computed using OLGA. TCRdb retrieved this table from immuneACCESS and kept in-frame rearrangements only. Not all clones are present; in checked studies, unresolved V genes account for under half, and no reason is known for the remainder. Clonal size and the V and J genes are those of that table, whereas D and trimming came from the DNA. The sample profile shows approximately 2.5 million clones; 93% of them were found once. In total, the top ten clones hold approximately 0.36% of the sample.

The donors were healthy, HIV-negative adults who had no recently reported acute infections or vaccinations. Every donor was a Caucasian adult residing in Nashville, Tennessee, USA. CD4+ T cells were enriched through magnetic negative selection, after which naive cells were positively selected on CD45RA and the remaining negative fraction served as the memory subset. Blood was obtained by leukapheresis, after which PBMCs were separated by Ficoll-Histopaque density gradient centrifugation and cryopreserved in liquid nitrogen vapor phase. Purity and quantity of every magnetically sorted T cell population were checked by analytical flow cytometry. Genomic DNA was isolated from every sorted fraction and measured by UV absorbance on a Nanodrop 2000c. Here V drops 1 base and J drops 2 bases, and the junction holds 0 bases not matched to any gene. The CDR3 runs 16 residues from the cysteine to the phenylalanine. Of all the DNA, just the CDR3 is kept, 48 bases in frame from base 1. CDR1 and CDR2 were assigned from the germline V gene (reference sequence) as SEHNR and FQNEAQ.

Broad study findings and their caveats: Larger estimated clonotype richness was generally found for naive subsets than for memory subsets. Sampling was limited to blood, and TCR repertoires in tissue likely differ from TCR repertoires in blood. Compared with non-shared clonotypes, the clonotypes found in all four sorted-subset donors had higher generation probabilities. Pairwise subsampling indicated that sequencing depth was expected to affect the degree of clonotype sharing among donors. Even with the large sequencing depth, rarefaction of the sorted-subset datasets indicated that sequencing was incomplete. When a handful of donors were compared, the shared fraction of clonotypes was roughly 5% for naive CD4, more than 3% for naive CD8, roughly 2.5% for memory CD4, and 0.4% for memory CD8. Because the study included a small number of donors, the genetic and exposure-history diversity represented was limited.

The clonotype comes from a man aged 18-30 years in good health. Some clones in this sample may be carry-over from other donors' samples. The chain links TRBV7-9 with TRBJ2-6; a stretch of 9 junction bases matches TRBD1. The material sequenced was naive CD4+ T cells from PBMCs. What the cell subset or site label conveys for this sample: CD45RA+ positively selected. At the DNA level, the sequence is TGTGCCAGCAGCTTAGGGACAGGGGCTGGGGCCAACGTCCTGACTTTC. Its translation reads: CASSLGTGAGANVLTF. With the rest looked up from the reference TRBV7-9 and TRBJ2-6 genes rather than sequenced, the full variable domain is DTGVSQNPRHKITKRGQNVTFRCDPISEHNRLYWYRQTLGQGPEFLTYFQNEAQLEKSRLLSDRFSAERPKGSFSTLEIQRTEQGDSAMYLCASSLGTGAGANVLTFGAGSRLTVL.